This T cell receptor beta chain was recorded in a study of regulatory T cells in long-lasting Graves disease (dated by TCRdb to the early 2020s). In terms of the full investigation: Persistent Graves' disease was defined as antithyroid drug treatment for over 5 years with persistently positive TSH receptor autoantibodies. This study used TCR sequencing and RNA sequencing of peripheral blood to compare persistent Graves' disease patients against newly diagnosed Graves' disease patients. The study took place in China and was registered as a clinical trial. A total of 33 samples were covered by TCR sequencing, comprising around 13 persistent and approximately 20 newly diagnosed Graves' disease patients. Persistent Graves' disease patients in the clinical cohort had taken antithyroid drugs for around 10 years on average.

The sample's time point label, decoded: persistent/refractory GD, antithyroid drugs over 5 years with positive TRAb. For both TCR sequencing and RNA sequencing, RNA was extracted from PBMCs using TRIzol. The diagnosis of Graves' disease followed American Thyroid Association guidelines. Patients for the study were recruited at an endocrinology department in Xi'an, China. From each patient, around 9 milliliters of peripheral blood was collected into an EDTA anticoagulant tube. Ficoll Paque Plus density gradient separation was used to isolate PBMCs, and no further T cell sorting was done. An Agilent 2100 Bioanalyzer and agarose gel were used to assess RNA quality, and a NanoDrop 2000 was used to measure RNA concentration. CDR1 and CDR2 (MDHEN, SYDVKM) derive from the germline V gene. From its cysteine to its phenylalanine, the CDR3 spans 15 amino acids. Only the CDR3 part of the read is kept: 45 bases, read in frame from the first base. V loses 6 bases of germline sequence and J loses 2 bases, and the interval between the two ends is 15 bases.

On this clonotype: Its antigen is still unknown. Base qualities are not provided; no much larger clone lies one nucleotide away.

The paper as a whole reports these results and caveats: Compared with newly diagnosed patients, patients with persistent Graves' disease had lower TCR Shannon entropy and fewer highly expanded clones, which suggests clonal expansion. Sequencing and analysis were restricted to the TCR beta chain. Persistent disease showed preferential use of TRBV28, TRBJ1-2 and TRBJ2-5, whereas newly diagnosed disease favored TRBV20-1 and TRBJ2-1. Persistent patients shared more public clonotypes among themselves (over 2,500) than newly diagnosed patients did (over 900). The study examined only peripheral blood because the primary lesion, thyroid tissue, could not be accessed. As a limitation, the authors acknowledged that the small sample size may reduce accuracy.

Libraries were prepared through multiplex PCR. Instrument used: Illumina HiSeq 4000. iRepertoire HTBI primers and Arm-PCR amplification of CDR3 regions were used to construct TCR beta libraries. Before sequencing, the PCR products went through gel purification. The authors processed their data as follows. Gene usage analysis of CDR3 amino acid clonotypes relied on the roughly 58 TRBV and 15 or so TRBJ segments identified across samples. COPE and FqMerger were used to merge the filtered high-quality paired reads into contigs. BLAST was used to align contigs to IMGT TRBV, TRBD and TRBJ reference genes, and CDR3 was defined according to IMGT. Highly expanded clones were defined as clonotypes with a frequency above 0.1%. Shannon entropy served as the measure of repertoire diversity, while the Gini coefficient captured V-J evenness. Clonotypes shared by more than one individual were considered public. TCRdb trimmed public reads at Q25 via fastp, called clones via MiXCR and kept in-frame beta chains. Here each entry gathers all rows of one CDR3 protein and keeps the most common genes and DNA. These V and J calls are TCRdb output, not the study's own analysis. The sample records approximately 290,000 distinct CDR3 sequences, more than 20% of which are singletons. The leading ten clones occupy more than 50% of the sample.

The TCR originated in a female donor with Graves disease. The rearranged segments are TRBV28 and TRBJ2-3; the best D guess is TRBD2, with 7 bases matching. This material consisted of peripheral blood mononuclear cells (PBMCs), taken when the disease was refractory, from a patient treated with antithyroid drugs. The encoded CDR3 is CASSLGAGDTDTQYF. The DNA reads TGTGCCAGCAGCCTGGGGGCGGGAGACACAGATACGCAGTATTTT.